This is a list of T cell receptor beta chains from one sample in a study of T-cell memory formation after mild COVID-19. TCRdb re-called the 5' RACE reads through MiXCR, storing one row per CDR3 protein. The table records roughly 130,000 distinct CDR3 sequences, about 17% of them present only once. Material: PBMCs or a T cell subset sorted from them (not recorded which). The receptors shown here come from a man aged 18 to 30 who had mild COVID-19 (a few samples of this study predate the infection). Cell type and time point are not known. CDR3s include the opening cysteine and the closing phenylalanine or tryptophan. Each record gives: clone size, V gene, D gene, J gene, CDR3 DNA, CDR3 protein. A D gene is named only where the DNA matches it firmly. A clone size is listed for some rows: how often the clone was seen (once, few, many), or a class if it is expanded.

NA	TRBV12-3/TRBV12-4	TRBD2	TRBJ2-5	TGTGCCAGCAGCTCTCTAGCGGGGGGCCGGGAGACCCAGTACTTC	CASSSLAGGRETQYF
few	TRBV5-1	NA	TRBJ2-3	TGCGCCAGCAGCTTGGGGACGGACAGCACAGATACGCAGTATTTT	CASSLGTDSTDTQYF
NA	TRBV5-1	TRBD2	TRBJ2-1	TGCGCCAGCAGCTTGGATAGCGGGGGGCTTTACAATGAGCAGTTCTTC	CASSLDSGGLYNEQFF
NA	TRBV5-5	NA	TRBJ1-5	TGTGCCAGCAGCTCATCCCACTCAAATCGGCCCCAGCATTTT	CASSSSHSNRPQHF
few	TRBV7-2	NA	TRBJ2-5	TGTGCCAGCAGCACGCGCCGGGACTTGAGGGTGGAGACCCAGTACTTC	CASSTRRDLRVETQYF
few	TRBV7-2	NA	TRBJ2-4	TGTGCCAGCAGCGTTGGTGCAGTAGCCAAAAACATTCAGTACTTC	CASSVGAVAKNIQYF
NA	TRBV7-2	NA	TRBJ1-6	TGTGCCAGCAGCTTGGGGTCCATACAGGGCCATAATTCACCCCTCCACTTT	CASSLGSIQGHNSPLHF
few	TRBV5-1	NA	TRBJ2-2	TGCGCCAGCGGGACAGCGGGGCCGAACACCGGGGAGCTGTTTTTT	CASGTAGPNTGELFF
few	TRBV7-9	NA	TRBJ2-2	TGTGCCAGCAGCTTAGTCGCACAGGCTACGAACACCGGGGAGCTGTTTTTT	CASSLVAQATNTGELFF
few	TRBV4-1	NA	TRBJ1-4	TGCGCCAGCAGCCAGCAGGATGAGAATGAAAAACTGTTTTTT	CASSQQDENEKLFF
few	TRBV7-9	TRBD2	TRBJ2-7	TGTGCCAGCAGCCTTGGACTAGCGGGGGGTACCTCCTACGAGCAGTACTTC	CASSLGLAGGTSYEQYF
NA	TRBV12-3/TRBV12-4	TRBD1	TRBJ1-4	TGTGCCAGCACCGTGGACAGGGTCGGGACTAATGAAAAACTGTTTTTT	CASTVDRVGTNEKLFF
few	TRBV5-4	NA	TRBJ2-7	TGTGCCAGCAGCTTGGGCCAGGGTGGTGACGAGCAGTACTTC	CASSLGQGGDEQYF
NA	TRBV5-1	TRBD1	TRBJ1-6	TGCGCCAGCAGCCCCGACAGGGAAGACTCACCCCTCCACTTT	CASSPDREDSPLHF
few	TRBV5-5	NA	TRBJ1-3	TGTGCCAGCAGCTTGTTTGGGGACCCCTCTGGAAACACCATATATTTT	CASSLFGDPSGNTIYF
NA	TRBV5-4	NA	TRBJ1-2	TGTGCCAGCAGCTTGGATGGGATATATGGCTACACCTTC	CASSLDGIYGYTF
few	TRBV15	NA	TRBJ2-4	TGTGCCACCAGCCCACGTGGGAAAAACATTCAGTACTTC	CATSPRGKNIQYF
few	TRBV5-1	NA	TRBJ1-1	TGCGCCAGCAGCTTGGCGGCCGGGAGAAACACTGAAGCTTTCTTT	CASSLAAGRNTEAFF
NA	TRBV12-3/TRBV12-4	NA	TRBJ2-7	TGTGCCAGCGGGCGACTAGGGGAGCAGTACTTC	CASGRLGEQYF
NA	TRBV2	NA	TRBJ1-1	TGTGCCAGCAGTGAAGAATTGAACACTGAAGCTTTCTTT	CASSEELNTEAFF
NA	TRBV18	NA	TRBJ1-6	TGTGCCAGCTCACCAACAGCAGGGTACAATTCACCCCTCCACTTT	CASSPTAGYNSPLHF
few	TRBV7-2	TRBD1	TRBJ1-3	TGTGCCAGCAGCGTCTACAGGGGCACCATATATTTT	CASSVYRGTIYF
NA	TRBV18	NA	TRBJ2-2	TGTGCCAGCTCACCGACGGTTGCGAACACCGGGGAGCTGTTTTTT	CASSPTVANTGELFF
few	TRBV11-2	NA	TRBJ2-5	TGTGCCAGCAGCTCCCACCTCGACAGCTACCAAGAGACCCAGTACTTC	CASSSHLDSYQETQYF
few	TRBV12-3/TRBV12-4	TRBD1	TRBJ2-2	TGTGCCAGCAGTGGGACAGGGGAAACCGGGGAGCTGTTTTTT	CASSGTGETGELFF
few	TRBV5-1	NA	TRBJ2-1	TGCGCCAGCAGCTTGGGGACAGTGTACAATGAGCAGTTCTTC	CASSLGTVYNEQFF
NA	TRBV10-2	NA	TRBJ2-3	TGCGCCAGCAGTGAAGGGAGTAGGATCTTCCGGAAAAACACAGATACGCAGTATTTT	CASSEGSRIFRKNTDTQYF
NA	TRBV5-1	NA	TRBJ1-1	TGCGCCAGCAGCTCGGGAAGGGGTACTGAAGCTTTCTTT	CASSSGRGTEAFF
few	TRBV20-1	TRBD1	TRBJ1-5	TGCAGTGCTCAGGGACAGGGGGACCAGCCCCAGCATTTT	CSAQGQGDQPQHF
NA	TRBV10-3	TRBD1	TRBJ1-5	TGTGCCATCAGTGATGGGACAGGGGATTGGTATAGCAATCAGCCCCAGCATTTT	CAISDGTGDWYSNQPQHF
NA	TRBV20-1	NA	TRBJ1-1	TGCAGTGCAGGGGCCACAAAGAACACTGAAGCTTTCTTT	CSAGATKNTEAFF
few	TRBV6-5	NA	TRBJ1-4	TGTGCCAGCAGTTCGCGGGACCCCTCAACTAATGAAAAACTGTTTTTT	CASSSRDPSTNEKLFF
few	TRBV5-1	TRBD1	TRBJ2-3	TGCGCCAGCATGGGGACAGTTAGCACAGATACGCAGTATTTT	CASMGTVSTDTQYF
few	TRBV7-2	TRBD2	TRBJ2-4	TGTGCCAGCAGCCCCCGGGGGAGGGCCCTAGCCAAAAACATTCAGTACTTC	CASSPRGRALAKNIQYF
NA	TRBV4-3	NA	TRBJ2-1	TGCGCCAGCAGCCAGGGAACTCGGAATGAGCAGTTCTTC	CASSQGTRNEQFF
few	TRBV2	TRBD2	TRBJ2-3	TGTGCCAGCAAGACTAGCGGGTTGACAGATACGCAGTATTTT	CASKTSGLTDTQYF
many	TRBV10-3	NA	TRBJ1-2	TGTGCCATCAACCCCGACGGATCCAACTATGGCTACACCTTC	CAINPDGSNYGYTF
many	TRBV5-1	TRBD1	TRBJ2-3	TGCGCCAGCAGCTACGGACAGGGAACTCCTGCTAGCACAGATACGCAGTATTTT	CASSYGQGTPASTDTQYF
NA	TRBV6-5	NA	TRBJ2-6	TGTGCCAGCAGTTACGGCAACTCTGGGGCCAACGTCCTGACTTTC	CASSYGNSGANVLTF
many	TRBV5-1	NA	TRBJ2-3	TGCGCCAGCAGCTTGGAGGCCACAGATACGCAGTATTTT	CASSLEATDTQYF
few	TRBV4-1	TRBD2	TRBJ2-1	TGCGCCAGCAGCCAAGATTTGAGGGCGGGGGGCTCCTACAATGAGCAGTTCTTC	CASSQDLRAGGSYNEQFF
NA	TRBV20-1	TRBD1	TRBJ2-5	TGCAGTGCTAGAGTGGGACAGGAGACCCAGTACTTC	CSARVGQETQYF
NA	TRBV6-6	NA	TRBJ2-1	TGTGCCAGCAGTTCAGACCGCTCCTACAATGAGCAGTTCTTC	CASSSDRSYNEQFF
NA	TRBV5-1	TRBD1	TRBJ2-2	TGCGCCAGCAGTACGGGACAGGGATGGTCCGGGGAGCTGTTTTTT	CASSTGQGWSGELFF
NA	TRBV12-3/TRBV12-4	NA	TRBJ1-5	TGTGCCAGCAGAGACACAGGGAATCAGCCCCAGCATTTT	CASRDTGNQPQHF
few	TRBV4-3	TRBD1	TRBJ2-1	TGCGCCAGCAGCCAAGATGGCGAACAGGGGTGGGATGAGCAGTTCTTC	CASSQDGEQGWDEQFF
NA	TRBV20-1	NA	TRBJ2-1	TGCAGTGCTCGGACAGAACGTTACAATGAGCAGTTCTTC	CSARTERYNEQFF
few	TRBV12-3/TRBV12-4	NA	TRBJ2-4	TGTGCCAGCATGCCAGGCCTAGCCAAAAACATTCAGTACTTC	CASMPGLAKNIQYF
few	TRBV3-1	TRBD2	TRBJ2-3	TGTGCCAGCAGCCATAGCGGGGGGGTTTTCGATACGCAGTATTTT	CASSHSGGVFDTQYF